What follows are 2 T cell receptor beta chains derived from one specimen sequenced in a study of technical replicates of blood from several donors (dated by TCRdb to about 2017). Libraries were prepared through the immunoSEQ multiplex PCR assay. This is the immuneACCESS table as TCRdb keeps it, with only in-frame sequences that have V and J called. A part of the clones is gone; compared with another copy, unresolved V genes explain less than half, and the rest is unexplained. Here the sample has around 81,000 clones; 70% to 90% occur a single time. About 4% of the sample belongs to the ten largest clones. The specimen sequenced was PBMCs. The source is a human donor in good health. Some clones in this sample may be carry-over from other donors' samples.

This CDR3 reads CASSLDRVYEKLFF. In DNA, the CDR3 is TGTGCCAGCAGCTTAGACAGGGTATATGAAAAACTGTTTTTT. The chain links TRBV7-6 to TRBJ1-4, with D tentatively TRBD1 (6 bases). V dropped 1 base and J dropped 6 bases, with 9 bases sitting between them. Germline loops: CDR1 SGHVS, CDR2 FNYEAQ. The CDR3 runs to 14 residues.

This chain joins TRBV23-1 and TRBJ2-1; TRBD1 aligns across 8 bases. TRBV23-1 belongs to the ORF category, with a function that is uncertain. The CDR3 is made up of 16 amino acids. Trimming cost V 7 bases and J 8 bases; bases outside gene matches: 16. The chain's CDR3 is CASTLTGDHPRHEQFF. CDR3 bases: TGCGCCAGCACTTTGACAGGGGACCATCCTCGACATGAGCAGTTCTTC.